A selection of T cell receptor beta chains follows, all from one sample in a study of blood T cell repertoires in COVID-19. Generated by immunoSEQ multiplex PCR, the TCRdb table keeps only in-frame clones and is missing some. The top ten clones hold over 6.5% of a sample with roughly 150,000 clones, roughly 79% of them seen once. Sequencing was carried out using peripheral blood. These TCRs come from a man aged 50 or older with active or convalescent COVID-19. The CDR3 runs from the conserved cysteine through the conserved F or W. The order of the fields is V gene, clone size, J gene, D gene, CDR3 protein, CDR3 DNA. A D gene is named only where the DNA matches it firmly. The size field is filled for only some rows; it gives once, few, many or a size class.

>TRBV5-1|once|TRBJ2-7|TRBD2
CASSSGLAGLIEQYF
TGCGCCAGCAGCTCCGGACTAGCGGGCTTGATCGAGCAGTACTTC
>TRBV13|NA|TRBJ2-3|TRBD2
CASSLSPRASGRADTQYF
TGTGCCAGCAGCTTAAGCCCCCGGGCTAGCGGGAGGGCAGATACGCAGTATTTT
>TRBV19|NA|TRBJ1-5|TRBD1
CASSDGQGGNQPQHF
TGTGCCAGTAGTGACGGACAGGGAGGCAATCAGCCCCAGCATTTT
>TRBV12-3/TRBV12-4|NA|TRBJ1-1|NA
CASSLTMNTEAFF
TGTGCCAGCAGTTTAACAATGAACACTGAAGCTTTCTTT
>TRBV30|NA|TRBJ2-1|TRBD2
CAWSPGTKIEFF
TGTGCCTGGAGTCCCGGGACTAAAATCGAATTCTTC
>TRBV3-1/TRBV3-2|NA|TRBJ2-7|NA
CASSQVGGRGSYEQYF
TGTGCCAGCAGCCAAGTAGGGGGGAGGGGCTCCTACGAGCAGTACTTC
>TRBV12-5|NA|TRBJ2-1|TRBD2
CASGPGLAGVDEQFF
TGTGCTAGTGGTCCGGGACTAGCGGGAGTGGATGAGCAGTTCTTC
>TRBV11-2|few|TRBJ2-7|TRBD2
CASSPPGLAGANEQYF
TGTGCCAGCAGCCCCCCCGGACTAGCGGGAGCGAACGAGCAGTACTTC
>TRBV7-9|NA|TRBJ2-1|TRBD1
CASSPQTGGRYEQFF
TGTGCCAGCAGCCCTCAGACAGGGGGCAGGTATGAGCAGTTCTTC
>TRBV4-2|NA|TRBJ2-7|NA
CASSQEAASLNYEQYF
TGTGCCAGCAGCCAAGAGGCCGCTAGCCTGAACTACGAGCAGTACTTC
>TRBV7-2|NA|TRBJ1-3|NA
CASSPGWGNTIYF
TGTGCCAGCAGTCCAGGGTGGGGAAACACCATATATTTT
>TRBV7-9|NA|TRBJ2-7|TRBD1
CASSLAQGRNEQYF
TGTGCCAGCAGCTTAGCACAGGGGAGAAACGAGCAGTACTTC
>TRBV7-8|NA|TRBJ2-3|NA
CASSLAGLRTDTQYF
TGTGCCAGCAGCTTAGCAGGACTACGCACAGATACGCAGTATTTT
>TRBV9|NA|TRBJ2-3|TRBD1
CASSPFRGTADTQYF
TGTGCCAGCAGCCCGTTCCGTGGGACAGCTGACACGCAGTATTTT
>TRBV30|NA|TRBJ1-6|NA
CAWSRGESSYNSPLHF
TGTGCCTGGAGCCGGGGGGAGAGCTCCTATAATTCACCCCTCCACTTT